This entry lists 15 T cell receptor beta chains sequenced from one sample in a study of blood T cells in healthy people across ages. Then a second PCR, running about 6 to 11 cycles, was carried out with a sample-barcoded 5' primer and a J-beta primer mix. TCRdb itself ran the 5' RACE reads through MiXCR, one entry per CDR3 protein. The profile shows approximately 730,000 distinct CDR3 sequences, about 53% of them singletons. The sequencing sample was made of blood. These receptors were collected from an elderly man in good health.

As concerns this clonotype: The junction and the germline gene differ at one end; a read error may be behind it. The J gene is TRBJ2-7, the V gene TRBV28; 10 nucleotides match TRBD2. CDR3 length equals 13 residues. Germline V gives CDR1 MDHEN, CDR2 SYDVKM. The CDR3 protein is CASTESGRGEQYF. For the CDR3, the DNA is TGTGCTAGCACCGAGAGCGGGAGGGGCGAGCAGTACTTC. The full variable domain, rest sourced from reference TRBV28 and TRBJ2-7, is DVKVTQSSRYLVKRTGEKVFLECVQDMDHENMFWYRQDPGLGLRLIYFSYDVKMKEKGDIPEGYSVSREKKERFSLILESASTNQTSMYLCASTESGRGEQYFGPGTRLTVT.

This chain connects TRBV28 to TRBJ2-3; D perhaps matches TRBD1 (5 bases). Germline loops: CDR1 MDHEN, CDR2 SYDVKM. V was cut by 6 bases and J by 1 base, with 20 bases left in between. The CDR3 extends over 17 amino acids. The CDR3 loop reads CASRPFAQGTGTDTQYF. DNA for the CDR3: TGTGCCAGCAGACCTTTTGCTCAGGGAACGGGCACAGATACGCAGTATTTT.

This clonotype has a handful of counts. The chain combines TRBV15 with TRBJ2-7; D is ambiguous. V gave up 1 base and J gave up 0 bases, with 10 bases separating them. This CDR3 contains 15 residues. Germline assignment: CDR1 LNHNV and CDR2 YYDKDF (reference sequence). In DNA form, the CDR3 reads TGTGCCACCAGCAGAGCAAAAGGGATCTCCTACGAGCAGTACTTC. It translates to CATSRAKGISYEQYF. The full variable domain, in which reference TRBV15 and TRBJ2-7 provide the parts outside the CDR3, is DAMVIQNPRYQVTQFGKPVTLSCSQTLNHNVMYWYQQKSSQAPKLLFHYYDKDFNNEADTPDNFQSRRPNTSFCFLDIRSPGLGDTAMYLCATSRAKGISYEQYFGPGTRLTVT.

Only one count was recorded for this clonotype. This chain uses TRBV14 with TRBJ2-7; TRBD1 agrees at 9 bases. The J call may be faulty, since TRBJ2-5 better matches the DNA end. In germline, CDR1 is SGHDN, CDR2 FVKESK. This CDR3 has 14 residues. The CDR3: CASSQGDRDETQYF. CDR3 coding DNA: TGTGCCAGCAGCCAGGGGGACAGGGACGAGACCCAGTACTTC.

CDR3 region: CASSLALIYGYTF. DNA of the CDR3: TGTGCCAGCAGCTTAGCCTTGATTTATGGCTACACCTTC. This chain links TRBV7-9 with TRBJ1-2; D is unclear. Germline CDR1 is SEHNR and CDR2 is FQNEAQ (reference sequence). This CDR3 has 13 amino acids. V lost 0 bases and J 5 bases, leaving 7 bases between the germline ends.

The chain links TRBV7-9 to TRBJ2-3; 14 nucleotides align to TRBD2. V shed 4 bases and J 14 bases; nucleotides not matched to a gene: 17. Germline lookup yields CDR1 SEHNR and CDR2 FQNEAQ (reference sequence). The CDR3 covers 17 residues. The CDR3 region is CASSSTGTSGSGGYAYF. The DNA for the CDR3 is TGTGCCAGCAGCTCCACTGGGACTAGCGGGAGTGGGGGATACGCGTATTTT.

The DNA for the CDR3 is TGTGCCAGCAGTGACCCCGGGACAGGGAGGTTCTACGAGCAGTACTTC. Its translation: CASSDPGTGRFYEQYF. The rearrangement links TRBV28 to TRBJ2-7; 9 nucleotides match TRBD1. This CDR3 region has 16 residues. Germline CDR1 MDHEN, CDR2 SYDVKM. V shed 5 bases and J 3 bases; nucleotides not matched to a gene: 11.

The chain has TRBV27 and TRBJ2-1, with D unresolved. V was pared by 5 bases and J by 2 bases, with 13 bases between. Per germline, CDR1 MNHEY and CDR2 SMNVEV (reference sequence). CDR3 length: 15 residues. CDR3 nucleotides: TGTGCCAGCAGTCCGGACCTAGACCCCTACAATGAGCAGTTCTTC. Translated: CASSPDLDPYNEQFF.

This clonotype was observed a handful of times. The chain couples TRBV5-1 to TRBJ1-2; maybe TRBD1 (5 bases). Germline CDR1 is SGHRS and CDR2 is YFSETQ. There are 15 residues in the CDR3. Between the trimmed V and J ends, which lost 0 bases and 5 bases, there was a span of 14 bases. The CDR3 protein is CASSLASQEGYGYTF. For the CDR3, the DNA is TGCGCCAGCAGCTTGGCATCACAGGAGGGGTATGGCTACACCTTC.

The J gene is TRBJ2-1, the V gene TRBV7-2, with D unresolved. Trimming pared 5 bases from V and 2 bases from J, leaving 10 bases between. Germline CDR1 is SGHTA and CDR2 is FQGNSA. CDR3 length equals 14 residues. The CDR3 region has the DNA TGTGCCAGCAGCCCAGACACCACCTACAATGAGCAGTTCTTC. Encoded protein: CASSPDTTYNEQFF. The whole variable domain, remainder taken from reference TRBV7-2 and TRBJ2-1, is GAGVSQSPSNKVTEKGKDVELRCDPISGHTALYWYRQSLGQGLEFLIYFQGNSAPDKSGLPSDRFSAERTGGSVSTLTIQRTQQEDSAVYLCASSPDTTYNEQFFGPGTRLTVL.

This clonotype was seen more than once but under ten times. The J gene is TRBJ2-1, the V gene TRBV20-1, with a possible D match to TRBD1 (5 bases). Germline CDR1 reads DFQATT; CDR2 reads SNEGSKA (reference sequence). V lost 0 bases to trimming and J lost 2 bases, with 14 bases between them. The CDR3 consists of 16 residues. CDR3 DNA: TGCAGTGCTAGAGATCGGGCAGGGTCGGCCTACAATGAGCAGTTCTTC. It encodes CSARDRAGSAYNEQFF.

In nucleotides, the CDR3 is TGTGCCAGCAGCCAACAGGGGAAATATACCTACGAGCAGTACTTC. Translation: CASSQQGKYTYEQYF. The chain uses TRBV7-9 and TRBJ2-7; TRBD1 agrees at 7 bases. CDR3 length equals 15 residues. Looked up from germline, CDR1 is SEHNR and CDR2 is FQNEAQ (reference sequence). With 5 bases clipped from V and 2 bases from J, the junction kept 9 bases outside the gene matches.

The CDR3 spells CASSHAGGSYEQYF. The CDR3 nucleotides are TGTGCCAGCAGCCATGCAGGGGGTTCCTACGAGCAGTACTTC. V is TRBV3-1 and J is TRBJ2-7; 7 bases are shared with TRBD1. CDR1 and CDR2 from the germline V gene are LGHDT and YNNKEL (reference sequence). The CDR3 covers 14 residues. Trimming took 3 bases from V and 1 from J; bases not matched to a gene: 3.

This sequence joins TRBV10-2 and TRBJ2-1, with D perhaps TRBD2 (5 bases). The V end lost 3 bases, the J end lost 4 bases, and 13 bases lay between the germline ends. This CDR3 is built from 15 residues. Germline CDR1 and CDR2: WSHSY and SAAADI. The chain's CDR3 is CASSDLGGPYNEQFF. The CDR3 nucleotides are TGCGCCAGCAGTGATCTCGGCGGGCCGTACAATGAGCAGTTCTTC.

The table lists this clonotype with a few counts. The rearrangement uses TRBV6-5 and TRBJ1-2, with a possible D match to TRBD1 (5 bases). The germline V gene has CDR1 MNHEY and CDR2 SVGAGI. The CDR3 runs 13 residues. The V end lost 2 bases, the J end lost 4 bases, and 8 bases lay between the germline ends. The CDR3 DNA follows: TGTGCCAGCAGTTACCTGGGGACCTATGGCTACACCTTC. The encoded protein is CASSYLGTYGYTF.